This T cell receptor beta chain was obtained from a study of tumor-infiltrating lymphocytes in primary liver carcinoma. For the study at large: Aged between 30 and 69 years, the patients were men and women. Samples yielded about 3.65 to 8 million productive TCRbeta reads, similar across tissue types.

Germline lookup yields CDR1 ENHRY and CDR2 SYGVKD. The CDR3 loop spans 13 amino acids. Trimming took 4 bases from V and 4 from J, leaving 10 bases between them. cDNA specific to TCR beta was made from 500 ng of total RNA, with a constant-region primer employed for priming. Three nested multiplex PCR rounds, a slightly modified ARM-PCR, produced the libraries for TCR beta. The study ran its first two PCR rounds for approximately 11 cycles each, using TRBV1-TRBV30 forward primers and a C-beta reverse primer. In TCRdb, the multiplex PCR reads were re-called with MiXCR into one record per CDR3 protein. The sample lists around 330,000 distinct CDR3 sequences, approximately 65% occurring once. This clonotype has a handful of counts. What it binds is unknown. It was unsorted whole blood that yielded blood RNA, and germline DNA was also extracted. Study-level findings and limits: Tumor-adjacent and tumor-blood pairs displayed less overlap than did pairs of tumor regions. Blood fell significantly below tumors in its top-250-clone fraction (p = 0.039).

Sequenced sample: peripheral blood. The V gene is TRBV10-3, the J gene TRBJ1-2; no clear D gene. The TCR comes from a man in his forties or fifties with primary liver carcinoma and hepatitis B virus infection. The CDR3 here is CAISADSSYGYTF. The CDR3 nucleotides are TGTGCCATCAGTGCTGACTCCAGCTATGGCTACACCTTC.